This TCR beta chain originates from a study of spatial heterogeneity in lung cancer. Study-level results: Counts of expanded intratumoral alpha and beta TCRs tracked tumor mutation counts.

The sample's time point: sample taken at primary tumor resection. TCRdb fed the 5' RACE reads into MiXCR, producing one record per CDR3 protein. This sample has roughly 9,000 distinct CDR3 sequences, with roughly 6.8% found just once. This clonotype has ten or more counts. The antigen is undetermined. The sample in question was lung tumor tissue, obtained at surgery. This sequence was found in a male donor with early-stage non-small cell lung cancer.

This chain's CDR3 is CASSLAPGQGRNEQFF. The CDR3 DNA is TGTGCCAGCAGCTTAGCGCCGGGACAGGGTAGGAATGAGCAGTTCTTC. The genes are TRBV7-6 and TRBJ2-1; TRBD1 aligns across 9 bases. The CDR3 covers 16 residues. V lost 0 bases, J lost 7 bases, and 7 bases stayed unmatched. The germline gives CDR1 SGHVS, CDR2 FNYEAQ.